These 9 T cell receptor beta chains originate from one sample sequenced in a study of radiotherapy plus CTLA-4 blockade in lung cancer (dated by TCRdb to 2017 to 2018). Library prep was done by the immunoSEQ multiplex PCR assay. This is the immuneACCESS table as TCRdb keeps it, with only in-frame sequences that have V and J called. A part of the clones is gone; compared with another copy, unresolved V genes explain less than half, and the rest is unexplained. The sample data list some 73,000 clones, and roughly 80% of these were observed just once. Of the sample, 9.9% is held by the ten largest clones. Here the sequenced sample was peripheral blood, taken from a patient treated with radiotherapy plus ipilimumab. The receptors shown here come from a human donor with non-small cell lung cancer whose response to radiotherapy plus ipilimumab could not be evaluated.

The rearrangement joins TRBV4-1 to TRBJ2-1; possible D gene TRBD2, 6 bases. Germline CDR1 is MGHRA and CDR2 is YSYEKL. The CDR3 sequence is 16 residues long. V was cut by 1 base and J by 2 bases, with 12 bases left in between. CDR3 loop: CASSQGGRGTYNEQFF. The CDR3 region has the DNA TGCGCCAGCAGCCAAGGCGGGCGCGGGACCTACAATGAGCAGTTCTTC.

This chain uses TRBV28 with TRBJ1-1; 8 bases align to TRBD1. The V gene end was trimmed by 3 bases and the J gene end by 4 bases; junction bases not matched to a gene: 4. CDR1 is MDHEN and CDR2 is SYDVKM in the germline V gene. CDR3 size: 14 residues. The CDR3 sequence: CASSFRGRVTEAFF. For the CDR3, the DNA is TGTGCCAGCAGTTTCAGGGGGCGGGTCACTGAAGCTTTCTTT.

The chain combines TRBV4-3 with TRBJ2-1, with D possibly being TRBD2 (6 bases). This CDR3 has 14 residues. Germline V gene sequence: CDR1 LGHNA, CDR2 YSLEER. The ends were cut back, 4 bases at V and 8 bases at J, with 15 bases in the middle. The CDR3 DNA follows: TGCGCCAGCAGCCCTGGGGTACTAGCCTATGAGCAGTTCTTC. This translates into CASSPGVLAYEQFF.

The chain uses TRBV5-6 and TRBJ1-2; TRBD1 is a possible D gene (6 bases). Between the trimmed V and J ends, which lost 0 bases and 3 bases, there was a span of 9 bases. Germline CDR1 and CDR2: SGHDT and YYEEEE. CDR3 size: 14 residues. CDR3 in DNA: TGTGCCAGCAGCTTGGCGGACAGTCACTATGGCTACACCTTC. It translates to CASSLADSHYGYTF.

The chain recombines TRBV6-1 with TRBJ1-4; D gene ambiguous. The CDR3 totals 12 residues. Between the trimmed V and J ends, which lost 6 bases and 5 bases, there was a span of 7 bases. Germline V gives CDR1 MNHNS, CDR2 SASEGT. The CDR3 DNA follows: TGTGCCAGCAGCCCCGTCAATGAAAAACTGTTTTTT. Amino acid sequence: CASSPVNEKLFF.

The rearrangement joins TRBV6-6 to TRBJ2-5; 8 bases fit TRBD1. The J call may be in error: the DNA end matches TRBJ2-7 better. The CDR3 loop spans 14 amino acids. Germline V gene lookup returns CDR1 MNHNY and CDR2 SVGAGI (reference sequence). The DNA of the CDR3 is TGTGCCAGCAGACGGGACAGGAGCTCCTACGAGCAGTACTTC. Protein: CASRRDRSSYEQYF.

The V and J genes are TRBV4-3 and TRBJ1-1; possible D gene TRBD1, 6 bases. The CDR3 contains 15 residues. Germline values: CDR1 LGHNA, CDR2 YSLEER. V lost 1 base to trimming and J lost 4 bases, with 13 bases between them. CDR3 in DNA: TGCGCCAGCAGCCAAGCCACAGGGATAGGCACTGAAGCTTTCTTT. Its protein product is CASSQATGIGTEAFF.

The chain carries TRBV6-1 and TRBJ2-2, with D perhaps TRBD1 (5 bases). The CDR3 is 14 amino acids. With 6 bases removed from V and 1 base from J, the gap between germline ends came to 9 bases. Germline CDR1 reads MNHNS; CDR2 reads SASEGT. In DNA, the CDR3 is TGTGCCAGCAGGATACAGGAGAACACCGGGGAGCTGTTTTTT. This encodes CASRIQENTGELFF.

The chain is built from TRBV28 and TRBJ2-7; 11 nucleotides agree with TRBD2. CDR3 length: 15 residues. Trimming removed 6 bases from V and 2 bases from J; junction bases left unmatched: 6. The germline V gene has CDR1 MDHEN and CDR2 SYDVKM. CDR3 protein: CASRPGTSGTYEQYF. CDR3 coding DNA: TGTGCCAGCAGACCCGGGACTAGCGGTACCTACGAGCAGTACTTC.